Detailed here is one TCR beta chain. The data stem from a study of blood T cell repertoires in COVID-19. Study-wide background: PBMCs, B-cell-depleted T cells, or T cells provided the cDNA or gDNA that made up the material.

Those who participated ranged in age from about 18 to 95 years and resided in approximately 26 US areas. Sequenced by immunoSEQ multiplex PCR; TCRdb stores in-frame clones only, minus some. The table has about 270,000 clones, roughly 86% seen once. This clonotype originated in a woman between 18 and 30 years old who had recovered from COVID-19. Sequences were obtained from PBMCs or T cells enriched from blood (not recorded which).

CDR3 amino acids: CASSQVLSFATGPNEQFF. The CDR3 region has the DNA TGTGCCAGCAGCCAAGTTCTCTCTTTTGCGACAGGACCTAATGAGCAGTTCTTC. This sequence joins TRBV14 and TRBJ2-1; tentative D call: TRBD1 (6 bases). The V end lost 1 base, the J end lost 7 bases, and 23 bases lay between the germline ends. CDR1 is SGHDN, CDR2 FVKESK, per germline. The CDR3 extends over 18 amino acids.